Presented here are 14 T cell receptor beta chains from one specimen sequenced in a study of vaccination and CD4 T cells after COVID-19. For these receptors, no antigen is known. Sample treatment: roughly 10-day PBMC culture with coronavirus spike peptide pools or control peptides (ViraFEST assay). An Oncomine TCR Beta short-read assay was used to sequence the DNA from cultured CD4+ T cells. One entry per CDR3 protein, called by TCRdb with MiXCR from the PCR reads. The sample has under 20,000 distinct CDR3 sequences, less than 70% seen once. This material consisted of CD4+ T cells from blood, cultured in vitro, taken before SARS-CoV-2 vaccination. These receptors were collected from a human donor who had recovered from COVID-19.

The sample holds a few counts of this clonotype. The chain uses TRBV10-3 and TRBJ2-3, with 11 bases aligning to TRBD1. This CDR3 spans 16 amino acids. Germline assignment: CDR1 ENHRY and CDR2 SYGVKD. Germline trimming cut 3 bases from V and 3 bases from J; bases unmatched to any gene: 5. The CDR3 DNA sequence: TGTGCCATCAGTGACAGGACAGGGGGCGCGACAGATACGCAGTATTTT. Protein: CAISDRTGGATDTQYF.

In this sample, this clonotype turned up a few times. The gene calls are TRBV7-9 and TRBJ1-1; D gene unclear. Germline V lookup: CDR1 SEHNR, CDR2 FQNEAQ (reference sequence). The CDR3 runs to 13 residues. Deletions cut 5 bases from V and 0 bases from J, with 7 bases between. The DNA of the CDR3 is TGTGCCAGCAGCCCTGAAGTGAACACTGAAGCTTTCTTT. Residues: CASSPEVNTEAFF.

The rearrangement joins TRBV4-2 to TRBJ2-7, with 8 bases identical to TRBD2. J was trimmed by 7 bases and V by 0 bases; bases with no gene match: 17. In germline, CDR1 is LGHNA, CDR2 YNFKEQ. The CDR3 is 18 residues long. CDR3 loop: CASSQDSRTSRSRDEQYF. DNA for the CDR3: TGTGCCAGCAGCCAAGATAGCCGGACTAGCCGGTCGCGGGATGAGCAGTACTTC.

V gene TRBV27 combines with J gene TRBJ1-2, with 7 bases aligning to TRBD1. Germline CDR1 reads MNHEY; CDR2 reads SMNVEV (reference sequence). This CDR3 comprises 14 residues. V lost 4 bases and J lost 4; bases outside the gene matches: 6. In nucleotides, the CDR3 is TGTGCCAGCAGTTCCCGGGACAGTTTCTATGGCTACACCTTC. It translates to CASSSRDSFYGYTF.

This clonotype appeared a few times. The chain has TRBV7-7 and TRBJ2-3; maybe TRBD2 (6 bases). Germline CDR1 and CDR2: SSHAT and FNYEAQ (reference sequence). Trimming left V 3 bases short and J 0 bases short, with 7 bases between. The CDR3 runs to 14 residues. The CDR3 loop is CASSLSGSTDTQYF. The CDR3 DNA reads as TGTGCCAGCAGCTTGAGCGGGAGCACAGATACGCAGTATTTT.

V usage is TRBV20-1 and J usage is TRBJ2-5, with 11 bases identical to TRBD2. The CDR3 totals 16 residues. Per the germline V gene, CDR1 is DFQATT and CDR2 is SNEGSKA (reference sequence). Unmatched junction bases numbered 14, after V lost 3 bases and J lost 8 bases. The CDR3 loop is CSASAQTSGTPGTQYF. The CDR3 nucleotides are TGCAGTGCTAGTGCCCAGACTAGCGGGACCCCCGGAACCCAGTACTTC.

The V and J genes are TRBV10-3 and TRBJ2-2, with unresolved D. The CDR3 spans 15 residues. V lost 0 bases, J lost 2 bases, and 7 bases lay in between. Germline values: CDR1 ENHRY, CDR2 SYGVKD. CDR3 region: CAISESSANTGELFF. Here the CDR3 DNA reads TGTGCCATCAGTGAGTCCTCAGCAAACACCGGGGAGCTGTTTTTT.

This chain's CDR3 is CASSSHPLNTQYF. The CDR3 DNA is TGTGCCAGCAGCTCCCACCCCTTGAATACGCAGTATTTT. This chain connects TRBV28 to TRBJ2-3; D is unclear. The germline gives CDR1 MDHEN, CDR2 SYDVKM. The V end was cut by 6 bases, the J end by 7 bases, with 14 bases between. This CDR3 region has 13 residues.

This clonotype has just a few counts. The chain links TRBV20-1 to TRBJ1-4; 10 nucleotides align to TRBD1. After removal of 0 bases from V and 6 bases from J, the junction contained 4 bases not matched to a gene. This CDR3 is 15 amino acids long. Germline CDR1 is DFQATT and CDR2 is SNEGSKA (reference sequence). CDR3 loop: CSARDSGTGDEKLFF. The DNA for the CDR3 is TGCAGTGCTAGAGATTCCGGGACAGGGGATGAAAAACTGTTTTTT.

The chain combines TRBV27 with TRBJ2-3; 8 bases fit TRBD2. Germline trimming cut 6 bases from V and 4 bases from J; bases unmatched to any gene: 6. Germline V gives CDR1 MNHEY, CDR2 SMNVEV (reference sequence). This CDR3 contains 14 residues. The CDR3 sequence is CASRDGRAADTQYF. The CDR3 nucleotides read TGTGCCAGCAGGGACGGGAGGGCCGCAGATACGCAGTATTTT.

This chain uses TRBV5-1 with TRBJ2-7, with 12 bases fitting TRBD2. Germline trimming cut 2 bases from V and 7 bases from J; bases unmatched to any gene: 4. The germline V gene encodes CDR1 SGHRS and CDR2 YFSETQ. CDR3 length: 14 residues. CDR3 DNA sequence: TGCGCCAGCAGCTTAGGGACTAGCGGGTATGAGCAGTACTTC. Its translation: CASSLGTSGYEQYF.

The genes are TRBV6-1 and TRBJ1-2; D is uncertain. Germline V gene data show CDR1 as MNHNS and CDR2 as SASEGT. The CDR3 is made up of 14 amino acids. Trimming left V 3 bases short and J 3 bases short, with 11 bases between. The CDR3 DNA sequence: TGTGCCAGCAGTGAGGCACCCACGGACTATGGCTACACCTTC. Translating it yields CASSEAPTDYGYTF.

This clonotype was seen a handful of times. V and J are TRBV27 and TRBJ1-5; no firm D call. In germline, CDR1 is MNHEY, CDR2 SMNVEV (reference sequence). The CDR3 extends over 14 amino acids. V was trimmed by 10 bases and J by 3 bases, leaving 16 bases between them. CDR3 DNA: TGTGCCACCGGCAGAGGGAGAGACAATCAGCCCCAGCATTTT. Translated: CATGRGRDNQPQHF.

The V call is TRBV27, the J call TRBJ1-1, with 8 bases fitting TRBD1. Germline assignment: CDR1 MNHEY and CDR2 SMNVEV (reference sequence). With 6 bases clipped from V and 1 base from J, the junction kept 4 bases outside the gene matches. This CDR3 contains 14 residues. For the CDR3, the DNA is TGTGCCAGCAGCTGGGACAGGAAGAACACTGAAGCTTTCTTT. It encodes CASSWDRKNTEAFF.